Here is one T cell receptor beta chain with its context. PBMCs were obtained from 9 to 10 ml fresh peripheral blood. These data belong to a study of T cells in Graves' hyperthyroidism and ophthalmopathy. The investigators amplified TCR beta CDR3 regions from RNA transcripts. HTBI primers were used for first-round RT-PCR of the TCR CDR3. TCRdb called the multiplex PCR reads again in MiXCR, with one record for every CDR3 protein. The sample holds 150,000 or so distinct CDR3 sequences; about 20% are singletons and the top ten take roughly 71%. Trimming pared 4 bases from V and 3 bases from J, leaving 18 bases between. Per germline, CDR1 KGHDR and CDR2 SFDVKD. There are 17 residues in the CDR3.

The rearrangement uses TRBV24-1 and TRBJ2-4; the D gene could be TRBD1 or TRBD2 (5 bases each). The TCR was taken from a woman aged 45-65 years with Graves' hyperthyroidism that later progressed to Graves' ophthalmopathy. Sequences were obtained from blood. The CDR3 loop is CATSDSSTGTDKNIQYF. The CDR3 DNA reads TGTGCCACCAGTGACTCGTCAACCGGGACCGACAAAAACATTCAGTACTTC.